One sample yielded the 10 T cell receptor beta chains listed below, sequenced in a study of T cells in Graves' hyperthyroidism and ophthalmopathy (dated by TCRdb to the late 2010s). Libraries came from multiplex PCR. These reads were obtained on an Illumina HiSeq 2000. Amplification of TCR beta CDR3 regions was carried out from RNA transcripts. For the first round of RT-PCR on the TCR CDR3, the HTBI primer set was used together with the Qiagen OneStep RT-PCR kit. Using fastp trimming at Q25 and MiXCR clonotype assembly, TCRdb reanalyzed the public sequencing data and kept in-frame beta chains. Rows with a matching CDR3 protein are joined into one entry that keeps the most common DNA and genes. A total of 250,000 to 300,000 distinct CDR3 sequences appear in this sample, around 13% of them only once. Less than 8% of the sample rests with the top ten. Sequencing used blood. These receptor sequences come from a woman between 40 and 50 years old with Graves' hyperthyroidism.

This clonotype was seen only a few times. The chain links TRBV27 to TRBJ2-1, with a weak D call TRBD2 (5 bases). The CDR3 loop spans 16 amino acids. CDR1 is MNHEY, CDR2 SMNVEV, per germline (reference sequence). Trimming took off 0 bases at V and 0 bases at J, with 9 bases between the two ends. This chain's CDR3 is CASSLSGGFSYNEQFF. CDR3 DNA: TGTGCCAGCAGTTTATCTGGCGGGTTCTCCTACAATGAGCAGTTCTTC.

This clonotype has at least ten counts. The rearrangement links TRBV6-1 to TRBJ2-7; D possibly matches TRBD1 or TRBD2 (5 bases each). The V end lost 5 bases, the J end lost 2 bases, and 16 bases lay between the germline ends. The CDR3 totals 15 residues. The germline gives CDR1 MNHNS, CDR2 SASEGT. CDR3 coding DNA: TGTGCCAGCAGTCCGGACCGGGACCGAGCCTACGAGCAGTACTTC. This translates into CASSPDRDRAYEQYF.

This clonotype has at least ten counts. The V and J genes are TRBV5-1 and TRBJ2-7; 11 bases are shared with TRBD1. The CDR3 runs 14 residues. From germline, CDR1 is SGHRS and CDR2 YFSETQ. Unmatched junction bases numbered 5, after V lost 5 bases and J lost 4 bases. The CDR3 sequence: CASSPGQGGYEQYF. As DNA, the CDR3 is TGCGCCAGCAGTCCGGGACAGGGGGGTTACGAGCAGTACTTC.

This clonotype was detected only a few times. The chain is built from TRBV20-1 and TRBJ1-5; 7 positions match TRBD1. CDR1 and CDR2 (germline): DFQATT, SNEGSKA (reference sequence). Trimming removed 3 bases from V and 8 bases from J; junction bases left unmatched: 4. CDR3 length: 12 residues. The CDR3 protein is CSASAGGEPQHF. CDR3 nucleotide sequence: TGCAGTGCTAGCGCAGGGGGAGAGCCCCAGCATTTT.

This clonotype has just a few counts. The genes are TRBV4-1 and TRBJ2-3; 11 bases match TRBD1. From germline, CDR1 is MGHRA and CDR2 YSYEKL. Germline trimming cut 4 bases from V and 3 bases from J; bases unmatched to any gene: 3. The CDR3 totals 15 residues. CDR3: CASSRGQGVTDTQYF. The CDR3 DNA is TGCGCCAGCAGCCGGGGACAGGGGGTAACAGATACGCAGTATTTT.

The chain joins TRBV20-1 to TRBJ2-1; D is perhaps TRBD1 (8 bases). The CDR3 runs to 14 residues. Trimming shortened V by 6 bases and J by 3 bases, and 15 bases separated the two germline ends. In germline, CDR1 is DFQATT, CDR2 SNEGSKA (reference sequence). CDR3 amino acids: CSAPTGGDYNEQFF. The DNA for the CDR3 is TGCAGTGCCCCTACAGGGGGGGACTACAATGAGCAGTTCTTC.

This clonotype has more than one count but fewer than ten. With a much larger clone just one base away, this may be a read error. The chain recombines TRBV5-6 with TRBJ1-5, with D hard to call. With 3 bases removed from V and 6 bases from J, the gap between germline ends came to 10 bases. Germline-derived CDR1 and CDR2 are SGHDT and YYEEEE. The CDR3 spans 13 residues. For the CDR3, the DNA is TGTGCCAGCAGCTACGGAGGGAGTCAGCCCCAGCATTTT. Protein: CASSYGGSQPQHF.

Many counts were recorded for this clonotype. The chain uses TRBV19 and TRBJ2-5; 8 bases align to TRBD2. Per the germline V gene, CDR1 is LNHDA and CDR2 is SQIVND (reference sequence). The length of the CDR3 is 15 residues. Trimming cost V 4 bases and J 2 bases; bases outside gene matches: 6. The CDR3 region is CASSSSSGPQETQYF. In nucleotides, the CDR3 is TGTGCCAGTAGTAGCTCTAGCGGGCCACAAGAGACCCAGTACTTC.

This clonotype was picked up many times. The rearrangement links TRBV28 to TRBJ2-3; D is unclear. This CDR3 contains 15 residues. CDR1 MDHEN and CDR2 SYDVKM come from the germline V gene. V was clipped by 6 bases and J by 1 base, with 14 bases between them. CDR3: CASSGVFGGTDTQYF. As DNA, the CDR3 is TGTGCCAGCAGCGGAGTGTTTGGGGGCACAGATACGCAGTATTTT. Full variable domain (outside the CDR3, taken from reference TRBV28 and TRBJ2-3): DVKVTQSSRYLVKRTGEKVFLECVQDMDHENMFWYRQDPGLGLRLIYFSYDVKMKEKGDIPEGYSVSREKKERFSLILESASTNQTSMYLCASSGVFGGTDTQYFGPGTRLTVL.

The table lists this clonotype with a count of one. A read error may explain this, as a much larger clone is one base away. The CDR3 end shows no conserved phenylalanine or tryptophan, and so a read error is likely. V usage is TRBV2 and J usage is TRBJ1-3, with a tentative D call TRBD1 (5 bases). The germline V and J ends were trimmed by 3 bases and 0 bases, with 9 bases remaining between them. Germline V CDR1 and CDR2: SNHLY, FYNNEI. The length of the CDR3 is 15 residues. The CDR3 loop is CASSDGGGSGNTIYL. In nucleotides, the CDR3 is TGTGCCAGCAGTGACGGGGGGGGCTCTGGAAACACCATATATCTT.